This T cell receptor (beta chain) appears in the sequencing data of a study of CD8 T cells in ankylosing spondylitis. TCRdb passed the 5' RACE reads through MiXCR, listing each CDR3 protein once. The profile covers about 240,000 distinct CDR3 sequences, with around 10% appearing a single time and about 6.8% taken by the ten largest. The study, taken as a whole, reports: Researchers report that disease-linked clones proved CD8+ and relatively rare in peripheral blood. Researchers reportedly found disease-linked clones significantly enriched in matched ankylosing spondylitis synovial fluid. In ankylosing spondylitis blood, a motif of roughly eight highly homologous TCR beta variants appeared characteristic. Prior literature has documented some motif variants in synovial fluid and blood from reactive arthritis.

V lost 2 bases to trimming and J lost 7 bases, with 8 bases between them. CDR3 size: 12 residues. Germline-derived CDR1 and CDR2 are DFQATT and SNEGSKA (reference sequence). About this clonotype itself: The antigen is not known.

The gene calls are TRBV20-1 and TRBJ2-2, with D possibly being TRBD2 (6 bases). Source material: blood, either unsorted or a sorted T cell fraction (not recorded which). The source is a male donor with ankylosing spondylitis or in good health (not recorded which). CDR3 in DNA: TGCAGTGCTAGACGGCGGGACGGGGAGCTGTTTTTT. Translated, it gives CSARRRDGELFF.